These 25 T cell receptor beta chains originate from one sample sequenced in a study of control samples from healthy donors and cancer patients. Profiling relied on immunoSEQ multiplex PCR, and the TCRdb table lists in-frame clones only, not all of them. Of about 220,000 clones in the sample, just under 95% were seen once. The sequencing sample was made of blood. The origin of the receptors is a man aged 50 to 60 in good health.

The table lists this clone with a count of one. The chain links TRBV6-5 to TRBJ2-1, with 8 bases aligning to TRBD2. Germline lookup yields CDR1 MNHEY and CDR2 SVGAGI. The CDR3 is made up of 15 amino acids. V trimming: 8 bases; J trimming: 7 bases; junction bases outside the gene matches: 13. In nucleotides, the CDR3 is TGTGCCAGCCGGGGGGGGAGCGGGGTTAGAAATGAGCAGTTCTTC. This sequence encodes CASRGGSGVRNEQFF.

This chain links TRBV6-5 with TRBJ1-5; perhaps TRBD1 as D (6 bases). The CDR3 loop spans 12 amino acids. Germline V gene lookup returns CDR1 MNHEY and CDR2 SVGAGI. V shed 8 bases and J shed 4 bases, with 9 bases lying between them. The CDR3 DNA reads as TGTGCCAGCCGTCAGGGGAATCAGCCCCAGCATTTT. Translation: CASRQGNQPQHF.

J is TRBJ1-2 and V is TRBV19; 12 positions agree with TRBD1. The CDR3 is made up of 13 amino acids. V lost 8 bases, J lost 8 bases, and 6 bases stayed unmatched. Germline-derived CDR1 and CDR2 are LNHDA and SQIVND (reference sequence). As DNA, the CDR3 is TGTGCCAGTCTGGGACAGGGGGCGCGGGGCTACACCTTC. It specifies CASLGQGARGYTF.

The chain recombines TRBV6-5 with TRBJ2-7; D is perhaps TRBD2 (7 bases). Trimming shortened V by 7 bases and J by 7 bases, and 17 bases separated the two germline ends. The germline CDR1 and CDR2 sequences are MNHEY and SVGAGI. This CDR3 spans 13 amino acids. The CDR3: CASIPPGGWEQYV. The CDR3 DNA reads TGTGCCAGCATCCCTCCGGGGGGCTGGGAGCAGTACGTC.

V gene TRBV6-5 combines with J gene TRBJ1-6; 7 nucleotides match TRBD1. CDR1 and CDR2 from the germline V gene are MNHEY and SVGAGI. The V and J ends lost 5 bases and 7 bases, in that order; junction bases with no gene match: 8. The CDR3 totals 15 residues. The CDR3 DNA is TGTGCCAGCAGTAGCCCGACAGGGCGGAATTCACCCCTCCACTTT. It codes for CASSSPTGRNSPLHF.

The genes are TRBV12-3 or TRBV12-4 and TRBJ1-2; 9 bases agree with TRBD1. CDR3 length: 13 residues. Losses at the gene ends were 5 bases for V and 5 bases for J; bases not matched to a gene: 3. The CDR3 nucleotides are TGTGCCAGCAGTACCGGGACAGGGTATGGCTACACCTTC. It is translated as CASSTGTGYGYTF.

The chain uses TRBV21-1 and TRBJ1-5. TRBV21-1 is annotated as a pseudogene. This CDR3 comprises 19 residues. CDR3 bases: TGTGCCAGCAGCTACAAAGAACCAATAGCGACTGATTTTGGTCAGCCCCAGCATTTT. Its protein product is CASSYKEPIATDFGQPQHF.

This rearrangement joins TRBV7-2 to TRBJ2-4; D possibly corresponds to TRBD1 (6 bases). CDR1 SGHTA and CDR2 FQGNSA come from the germline V gene. Trimming shortened V by 2 bases and J by 5 bases, and 16 bases separated the two germline ends. The CDR3 contains 16 residues. The CDR3 nucleotides read TGTGCCAGCAGCTTAACCGCGGCCAGGGGACAAAACATTCAGTACTTC. Its translation: CASSLTAARGQNIQYF.

V usage is TRBV6-2 or TRBV6-3 and J usage is TRBJ1-6; 9 bases align to TRBD1. The V gene end was trimmed by 6 bases and the J gene end by 7 bases; junction bases not matched to a gene: 7. The CDR3 contains 15 residues. The germline CDR1 and CDR2 sequences are MNHEY and SVGEGT. The chain's CDR3 is CASSPGTGNNSPLHF. Here the CDR3 DNA reads TGTGCCAGCAGCCCCGGGACAGGGAACAATTCACCCCTCCACTTT.

As DNA, the CDR3 is TGTGCCAGCAGCCGGGGACAGGGAGAGACCCAGTACTTC. This encodes CASSRGQGETQYF. The chain couples TRBV14 to TRBJ2-5, with 9 nucleotides matching TRBD1. The germline CDR1 and CDR2 sequences are SGHDN and FVKESK. There are 13 residues in the CDR3. V was clipped by 4 bases and J by 4 bases; unmatched bases: 1.

V is TRBV21-1 and J is TRBJ1-5; whether TRBD1, the table's D call, matches the DNA was not checked. TRBV21-1 is tagged as a pseudogene. This CDR3 contains 17 residues. The CDR3 is CASSNLQGLINNQPQHF. The CDR3 bases are TGTGCCAGCAGCAATCTTCAGGGCCTAATAAACAATCAGCCCCAGCATTTT.

The rearrangement uses TRBV10-1 and TRBJ2-1; unclear D gene. Trimming removed 0 bases at V and 9 bases at J, with 3 bases between. The CDR3 totals 11 residues. Germline V gene sequence: CDR1 WNHNN, CDR2 SYGVQD (reference sequence). The CDR3 nucleotides are TGCGCCAGCAGTGAGTCAAGTGAGCAGTTCTTC. As protein: CASSESSEQFF.

The chain couples TRBV7-2 to TRBJ2-3, with 10 bases matching TRBD2. Germline V lookup: CDR1 SGHTA, CDR2 FQGNSA. The CDR3 sequence is 16 residues long. J lost 2 bases, V lost 1 base, and 3 bases had no gene match. CDR3 coding DNA: TGTGCCAGCAGCTTAGGTAGCGGGGGGTTCACAGATACGCAGTATTTT. Protein product: CASSLGSGGFTDTQYF.

Details on this clone: Other DNA sequences of this sample code for an identical CDR3. This chain links TRBV3-1 (or the pseudogene TRBV3-2) with TRBJ1-5; D is unresolved. CDR3 length equals 13 residues. Germline CDR1 and CDR2: LGHDT and YNNKEL (reference sequence). V was shortened by 1 base and J by 6 bases, with 7 bases between the two germline ends. The CDR3 region is CASSQALGQPQHF. The DNA for the CDR3 is TGTGCCAGCAGCCAAGCTTTGGGTCAGCCCCAGCATTTT.

The chain carries TRBV19 and TRBJ2-2; possible D gene TRBD1, 6 bases. The CDR3 spans 15 residues. V shed 4 bases and J shed 2 bases, with 11 bases lying between them. Germline V lookup: CDR1 LNHDA, CDR2 SQIVND (reference sequence). CDR3 nucleotide sequence: TGTGCCAGTAGTAAGACAGGTTTTAACACCGGGGAGCTGTTTTTT. Residues: CASSKTGFNTGELFF.

This clone was detected once. The V and J genes are TRBV5-8 and TRBJ2-3; possibly TRBD2 for D (6 bases). V was shortened by 4 bases and J by 0 bases, with 18 bases between the two germline ends. This CDR3 is built from 17 residues. Germline-derived CDR1 and CDR2 are SGHTS and YDEGEE. The CDR3 bases are TGTGCCAGCAGCCCCGGACGGCGGGGTATTAGCACAGATACGCAGTATTTT. It codes for CASSPGRRGISTDTQYF.

This chain joins TRBV6-1 and TRBJ1-4, with TRBD1 as a possible D gene (6 bases). V lost 4 bases, J lost 2 bases, and 14 bases lay in between. Per germline, CDR1 MNHNS and CDR2 SASEGT. The CDR3 runs 16 residues. The CDR3, as DNA: TGTGCCAGCAGTGCAACTACAGGGCCCACTAATGAAAAACTGTTTTTT. Translating it yields CASSATTGPTNEKLFF.

This clone appeared once. J is TRBJ2-7 and V is TRBV28; D unresolved. The V and J ends lost 3 bases and 5 bases respectively, with 11 bases between them. CDR3 size: 13 residues. In germline, CDR1 is MDHEN, CDR2 SYDVKM. The CDR3 sequence is CASSLVESNEQYF. The CDR3 DNA sequence: TGTGCCAGCAGTTTGGTGGAGTCCAACGAGCAGTACTTC.

The CDR3 DNA reads TGTGCCAGCAGCCCCCGACTAGCGGGGGGAATTAATGAGCAGTTCTTC. It encodes CASSPRLAGGINEQFF. The chain couples TRBV11-2 to TRBJ2-1; 13 bases align to TRBD2. CDR1 SGHAT and CDR2 FQNNGV come from the germline V gene. The CDR3 runs 16 residues. V lost 5 bases to trimming and J lost 7 bases; unmatched junction nucleotides: 8.

This chain connects TRBV28 to TRBJ2-4; TRBD2 is a possible D gene (6 bases). The CDR3 totals 15 residues. The germline V and J ends were trimmed by 5 bases and 0 bases, with 11 bases remaining between them. Germline loops: CDR1 MDHEN, CDR2 SYDVKM. CDR3 protein: CASSPGTVAKNIQYF. As DNA, the CDR3 is TGTGCCAGCAGTCCCGGGACTGTAGCCAAAAACATTCAGTACTTC.

The chain joins TRBV6-2 or TRBV6-3 to TRBJ2-5, with no clear D. Trimming cost V 4 bases and J 5 bases, with 11 bases left between them. Germline V gene data show CDR1 as MNHEY and CDR2 as SVGEGT. The CDR3 has 13 residues. CDR3 amino acids: CASSLGGVETQYF. DNA of the CDR3: TGTGCCAGCAGTTTGGGTGGGGTCGAGACCCAGTACTTC.

The CDR3 is CASSASLLRPRDGYTF. In nucleotides, the CDR3 is TGTGCCAGCAGCGCCTCCCTCCTTAGGCCCCGGGATGGCTACACCTTC. The gene calls are TRBV11-1 and TRBJ1-2, with D hard to call. There are 16 residues in the CDR3. In germline, CDR1 is SGHAT, CDR2 FQDESV (reference sequence). V lost 5 bases and J lost 6, with 22 bases in between.

V is TRBV24-1 and J is TRBJ2-1, with D tentatively TRBD2 (6 bases). The V end was cut by 5 bases, the J end by 5 bases, with 15 bases between. The germline V gene has CDR1 KGHDR and CDR2 SFDVKD. The CDR3 extends over 15 amino acids. The CDR3 coding sequence is TGTGCCACCAGTGTTCCTACTGGGGGGAACAATGAGCAGTTCTTC. Translated, it gives CATSVPTGGNNEQFF.

This chain uses TRBV2 with TRBJ2-1; TRBD1 agrees at 8 bases. CDR1 is SNHLY and CDR2 is FYNNEI in the germline V gene. V lost 10 bases and J lost 3; bases outside the gene matches: 5. CDR3 length: 13 amino acids. The CDR3 DNA sequence: TGTGCCACCCGGACAGGGATCTACAATGAGCAGTTCTTC. This encodes CATRTGIYNEQFF.

The J gene is TRBJ1-1, the V gene TRBV6-1, with D unclear. Trimming took off 0 bases at V and 8 bases at J, with 10 bases between the two ends. Germline V gene sequence: CDR1 MNHNS, CDR2 SASEGT. The CDR3 is made up of 13 amino acids. CDR3 residues: CASSEAGYREAFF. The CDR3 nucleotides read TGTGCCAGCAGTGAAGCGGGTTATCGCGAAGCTTTCTTT.